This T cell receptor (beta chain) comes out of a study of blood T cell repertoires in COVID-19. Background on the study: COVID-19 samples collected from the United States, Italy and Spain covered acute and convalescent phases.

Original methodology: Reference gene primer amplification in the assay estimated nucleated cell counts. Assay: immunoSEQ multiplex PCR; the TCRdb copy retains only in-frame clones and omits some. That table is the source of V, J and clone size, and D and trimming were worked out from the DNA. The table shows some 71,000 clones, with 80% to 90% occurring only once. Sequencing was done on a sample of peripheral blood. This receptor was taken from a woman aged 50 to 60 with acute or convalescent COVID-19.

The CDR3: CASSLGQADTEKLFF. The CDR3 DNA reads as TGTGCCAGCAGCTTAGGCCAGGCTGATACTGAAAAACTGTTTTTT. The V call is TRBV7-9, the J call TRBJ1-4; no reliable D call. Germline values: CDR1 SEHNR, CDR2 FQNEAQ (reference sequence). The V end lost 1 base, the J end lost 7 bases, and 13 bases lay between the germline ends. CDR3 length equals 15 residues. The full variable domain, with the rest looked up from reference TRBV7-9 and TRBJ1-4, is DTGVSQNPRHKITKRGQNVTFRCDPISEHNRLYWYRQTLGQGPEFLTYFQNEAQLEKSRLLSDRFSAERPKGSFSTLEIQRTEQGDSAMYLCASSLGQADTEKLFFGSGTQLSVL.